This T cell receptor (beta chain) was identified in a study of identical twins. TCRdb redid the calling of the 5' RACE reads with MiXCR, one entry per CDR3 protein. The data hold some 240,000 distinct CDR3 sequences, with about 8.3% observed a single time. CDR1 SGHTA and CDR2 FQGTGA come from the germline V gene. Trimming took 1 base from V and 0 from J, leaving 19 bases between them. The CDR3 is 19 amino acids. Turning to this clonotype: The antigen remains undetermined.

Points from the study as a whole: Carriage of fewer insertions was seen in abundant cord blood beta clonotypes, whereas memory repertoires showed none. Weaker excess twin sharing was observed in beta out-of-frame sequences.

These data were likewise used in another study, on yellow fever vaccine responses in identical twins.

Sequencing was carried out using CD8+ T cells sorted from blood. The V call is TRBV7-3, the J call TRBJ2-1; D not certain. The clonotype originates from a woman aged 18-29 years in good health. CDR3 DNA: TGTGCCAGCAGCTTAAATGGTCTCCCCCTTAAAAGCTCCTACAATGAGCAGTTCTTC. Its protein product is CASSLNGLPLKSSYNEQFF. The full variable domain, with the rest looked up from reference TRBV7-3 and TRBJ2-1, is GAGVSQTPSNKVTEKGKYVELRCDPISGHTALYWYRQSLGQGPEFLIYFQGTGAADDSGLPNDRFFAVRPEGSVSTLKIQRTERGDSAVYLCASSLNGLPLKSSYNEQFFGPGTRLTVL.